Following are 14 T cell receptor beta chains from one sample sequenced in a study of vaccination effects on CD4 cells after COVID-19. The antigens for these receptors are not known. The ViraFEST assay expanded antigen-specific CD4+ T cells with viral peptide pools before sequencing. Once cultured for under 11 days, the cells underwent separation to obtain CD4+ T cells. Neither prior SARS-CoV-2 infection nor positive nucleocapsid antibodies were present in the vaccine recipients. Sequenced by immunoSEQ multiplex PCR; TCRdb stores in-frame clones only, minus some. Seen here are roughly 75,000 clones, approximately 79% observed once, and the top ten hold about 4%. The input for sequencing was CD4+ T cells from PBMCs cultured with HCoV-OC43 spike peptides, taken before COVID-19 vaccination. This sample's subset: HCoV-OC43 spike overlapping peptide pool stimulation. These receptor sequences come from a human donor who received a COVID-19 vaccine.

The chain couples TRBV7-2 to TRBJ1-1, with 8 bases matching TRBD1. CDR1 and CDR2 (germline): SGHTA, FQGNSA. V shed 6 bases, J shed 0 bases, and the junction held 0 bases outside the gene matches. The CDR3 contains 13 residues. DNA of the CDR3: TGTGCCAGCAGGGGACAGGTGAACACTGAAGCTTTCTTT. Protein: CASRGQVNTEAFF.

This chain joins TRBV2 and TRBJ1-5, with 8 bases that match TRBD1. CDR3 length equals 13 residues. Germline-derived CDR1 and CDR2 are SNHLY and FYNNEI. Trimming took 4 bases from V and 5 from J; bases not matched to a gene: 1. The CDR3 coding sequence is TGTGCCAGCAGTGTGGACAGGGATCAGCCCCAGCATTTT. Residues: CASSVDRDQPQHF.

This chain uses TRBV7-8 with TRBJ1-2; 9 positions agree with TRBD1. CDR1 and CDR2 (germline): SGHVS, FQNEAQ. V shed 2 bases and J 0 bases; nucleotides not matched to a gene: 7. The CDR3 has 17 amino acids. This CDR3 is CASSLSFGQGSNYGYTF. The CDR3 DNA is TGTGCCAGCAGCTTAAGTTTCGGACAGGGGTCTAACTATGGCTACACCTTC.

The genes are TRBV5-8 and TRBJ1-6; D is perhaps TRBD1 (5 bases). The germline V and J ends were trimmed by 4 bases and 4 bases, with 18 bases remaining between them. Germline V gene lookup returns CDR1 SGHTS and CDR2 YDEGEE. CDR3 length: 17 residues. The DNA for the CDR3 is TGTGCCAGCAGCAGTACGGGACGGGGAGGTTATAATTCACCCCTCCACTTT. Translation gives CASSSTGRGGYNSPLHF.

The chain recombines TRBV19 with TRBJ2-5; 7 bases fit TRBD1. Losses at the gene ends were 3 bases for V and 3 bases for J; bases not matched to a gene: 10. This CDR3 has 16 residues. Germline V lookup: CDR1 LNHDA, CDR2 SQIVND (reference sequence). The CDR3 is CASSIYPTGIEETQYF. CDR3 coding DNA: TGTGCCAGTAGTATTTATCCGACAGGGATTGAAGAGACCCAGTACTTC. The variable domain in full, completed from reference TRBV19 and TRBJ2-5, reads DGGITQSPKYLFRKEGQNVTLSCEQNLNHDAMYWYRQDPGQGLRLIYYSQIVNDFQKGDIAEGYSVSREKKESFPLTVTSAQKNPTAFYLCASSIYPTGIEETQYFGPGTRLLVL.

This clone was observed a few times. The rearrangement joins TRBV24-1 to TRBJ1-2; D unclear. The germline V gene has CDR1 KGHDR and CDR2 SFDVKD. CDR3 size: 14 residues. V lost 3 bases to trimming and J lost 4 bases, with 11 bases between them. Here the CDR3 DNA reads TGTGCCACCAGTGATAGTCGACGGGCCTATGGCTACACCTTC. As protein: CATSDSRRAYGYTF.

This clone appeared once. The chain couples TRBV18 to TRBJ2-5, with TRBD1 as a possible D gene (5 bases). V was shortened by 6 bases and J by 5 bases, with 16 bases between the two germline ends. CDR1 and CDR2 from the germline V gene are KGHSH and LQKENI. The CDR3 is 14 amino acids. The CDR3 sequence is CASSHARVRETQYF. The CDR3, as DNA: TGTGCCAGCTCCCACGCCAGGGTTCGGGAGACCCAGTACTTC.

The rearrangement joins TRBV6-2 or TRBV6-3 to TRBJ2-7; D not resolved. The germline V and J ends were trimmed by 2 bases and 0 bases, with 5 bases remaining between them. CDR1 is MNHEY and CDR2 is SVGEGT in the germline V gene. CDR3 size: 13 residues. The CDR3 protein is CASSYGVSYEQYV. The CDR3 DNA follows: TGTGCCAGCAGTTACGGCGTCTCCTACGAGCAGTACGTC.

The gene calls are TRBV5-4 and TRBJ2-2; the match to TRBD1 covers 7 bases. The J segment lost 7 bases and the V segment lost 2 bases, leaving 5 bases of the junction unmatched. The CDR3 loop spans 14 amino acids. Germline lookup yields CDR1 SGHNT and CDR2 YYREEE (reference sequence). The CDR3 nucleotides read TGTGCCAGCAGCTTCGGACAGGAGGTCGGGGAGCTGTTTTTT. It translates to CASSFGQEVGELFF.

As DNA, the CDR3 is TGTGCCAGCAGCTTAGAAGCAGGTTATAACTATGGCTACACCTTC. Translated, it gives CASSLEAGYNYGYTF. J is TRBJ1-2 and V is TRBV7-2; D is uncertain. The germline gives CDR1 SGHTA, CDR2 FQGNSA. The CDR3 runs to 15 residues. Trimming took off 1 base at V and 1 base at J, with 10 bases between the two ends.

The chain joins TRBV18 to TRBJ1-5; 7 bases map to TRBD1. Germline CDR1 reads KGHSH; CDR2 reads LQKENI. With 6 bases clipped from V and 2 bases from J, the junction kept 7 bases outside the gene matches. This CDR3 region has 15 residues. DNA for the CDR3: TGTGCCAGCTCCCAGGGGGGATTGGGCAATCAGCCCCAGCATTTT. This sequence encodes CASSQGGLGNQPQHF.

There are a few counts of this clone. This CDR3 reads CASSARTNTGELFF. In DNA, the CDR3 is TGCGCCAGCAGTGCCCGAACGAACACCGGGGAGCTGTTTTTT. This rearrangement joins TRBV23-1 to TRBJ2-2; D is unresolved. TRBV23-1 is known as an ORF, though its function is uncertain. Trimming stripped 5 bases from V and 0 bases from J, with 7 bases between. The CDR3 length is 14 residues.

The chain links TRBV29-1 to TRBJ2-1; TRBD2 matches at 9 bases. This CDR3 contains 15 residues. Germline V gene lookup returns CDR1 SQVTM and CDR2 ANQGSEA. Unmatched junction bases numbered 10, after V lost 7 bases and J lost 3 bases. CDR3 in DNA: TGCAGCGCAGTACTAGCGGGTAAGGTCTACAATGAGCAGTTCTTC. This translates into CSAVLAGKVYNEQFF.

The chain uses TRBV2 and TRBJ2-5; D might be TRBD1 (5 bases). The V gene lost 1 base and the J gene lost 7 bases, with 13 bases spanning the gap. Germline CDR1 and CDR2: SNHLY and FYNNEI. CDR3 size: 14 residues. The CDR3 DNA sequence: TGTGCCAGCAGTGAAGGTGGGGCCCCAGGGACCCAGTACTTC. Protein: CASSEGGAPGTQYF.